The 23 T cell receptor beta chains in this list originate from one sample, sequenced in a study of blood T cell repertoires in COVID-19. The data were produced by immunoSEQ multiplex PCR, yet TCRdb's version contains in-frame clones alone and is incomplete. Altogether approximately 300,000 clones are present, about 83% being singletons, with the ten largest covering 1.5% to 2%. The material sequenced was peripheral blood. Receptors were obtained from a woman aged 45-60 years with acute or convalescent COVID-19.

The V call is TRBV11-2, the J call TRBJ2-2, with D possibly being TRBD2 (5 bases). The germline CDR1 and CDR2 sequences are SGHAT and FQNNGV. Between the trimmed V and J ends, which lost 11 bases and 3 bases, there was a span of 16 bases. The CDR3 is made up of 14 amino acids. The CDR3 region has the DNA TGTGCCTCCGGTTGGAGGCTCGACACCGGGGAGCTGTTTTTT. It yields the protein CASGWRLDTGELFF.

The V and J genes are TRBV24-1 and TRBJ2-1, with D possibly TRBD1 on 6 matching bases. Germline V gene lookup returns CDR1 KGHDR and CDR2 SFDVKD. The V end was cut by 2 bases, the J end by 1 base, with 11 bases between. The length of the CDR3 is 16 residues. CDR3 in amino acids: CATSDWGPVSYNEQFF. The CDR3 DNA follows: TGTGCCACCAGTGATTGGGGGCCGGTATCCTACAATGAGCAGTTCTTC.

The CDR3 nucleotides are TGTGCCAGCGGGGGGACTAGCGGGAGAGGGAATGAGCAGTTCTTC. Translating it yields CASGGTSGRGNEQFF. The J gene is TRBJ2-1, the V gene TRBV2; TRBD2 aligns across 14 bases. The germline V gene encodes CDR1 SNHLY and CDR2 FYNNEI. There are 15 residues in the CDR3. The J segment lost 7 bases and the V segment lost 8 bases, leaving 7 bases of the junction unmatched.

The chain combines TRBV7-7 with TRBJ2-7; D uncertain. The V and J ends lost 4 bases and 1 base respectively, with 8 bases between them. The CDR3 is 13 amino acids. CDR1 SSHAT and CDR2 FNYEAQ come from the germline V gene (reference sequence). CDR3 nucleotide sequence: TGTGCCAGCAGCTACGCGGAGTCCTACGAGCAGTACTTC. Its protein is CASSYAESYEQYF.

The chain has TRBV5-4 and TRBJ2-7; TRBD2 agrees at 10 bases. Trimming cost V 0 bases and J 5 bases; bases outside gene matches: 8. Germline V lookup: CDR1 SGHNT, CDR2 YYREEE (reference sequence). CDR3 size: 16 residues. CDR3 in amino acids: CASSLGGASGRNEQYF. The CDR3 region has the DNA TGTGCCAGCAGCTTGGGGGGGGCTAGCGGGAGAAACGAGCAGTACTTC.

The chain combines TRBV28 with TRBJ2-3, with 8 nucleotides matching TRBD1. V lost 8 bases, J lost 1 base, and 8 bases stayed unmatched. This CDR3 contains 15 residues. CDR1 and CDR2 (germline): MDHEN, SYDVKM. The chain's CDR3 is CASASGGQGTDTQYF. The CDR3 bases are TGTGCCAGCGCCTCTGGGGGACAGGGCACAGATACGCAGTATTTT.

This clone has a handful of counts. The CDR3 nucleotides are TGTGCCAGCAGACCCACAGGGGGCGCGGAGACCCAGTACTTC. Translation: CASRPTGGAETQYF. This rearrangement joins TRBV25-1 to TRBJ2-5; 9 bases are shared with TRBD1. Germline CDR1 reads MGHDK; CDR2 reads SYGVNS. This CDR3 comprises 14 residues. J gave up 5 bases and V 6 bases, and 7 bases lay outside the gene matches.

This chain links TRBV5-5 with TRBJ1-1; no reliable D call. There are 13 residues in the CDR3. The V end was cut by 0 bases, the J end by 5 bases, with 8 bases between. The V gene's germline CDR1 is SGHKS and CDR2 YYEKEE (reference sequence). The CDR3 spells CASSLESRTEAFF. In nucleotides, the CDR3 is TGTGCCAGCAGCTTGGAATCGCGAACTGAAGCTTTCTTT.

The rearrangement uses TRBV11-2 and TRBJ1-1; 7 bases match TRBD1. This CDR3 comprises 17 residues. CDR1 SGHAT and CDR2 FQNNGV come from the germline V gene. Trimming at V came to 1 base and at J to 0 bases, leaving 8 bases not matched to a gene. DNA of the CDR3: TGTGCCAGCAGCTTAGCGTCGGGACAGCCTATGAACACTGAAGCTTTCTTT. Protein product: CASSLASGQPMNTEAFF. Using reference TRBV11-2 and TRBJ1-1 for the parts outside the CDR3, the full variable domain is EAGVAQSPRYKIIEKRQSVAFWCNPISGHATLYWYQQILGQGPKLLIQFQNNGVVDDSQLPKDRFSAERLKGVDSTLKIQPAKLEDSAVYLCASSLASGQPMNTEAFFGQGTRLTVV.

The chain has TRBV14 and TRBJ1-2; unclear D gene. Germline V gene data show CDR1 as SGHDN and CDR2 as FVKESK. V lost 2 bases and J lost 5, with 9 bases in between. The CDR3 runs 13 residues. The CDR3 loop reads CASSQSRTYGYTF. The CDR3 coding sequence is TGTGCCAGCAGCCAAAGCCGGACTTATGGCTACACCTTC.

This chain connects TRBV7-9 to TRBJ2-7, with 12 nucleotides matching TRBD2. The CDR3 has 14 amino acids. The germline gives CDR1 SEHNR, CDR2 FQNEAQ (reference sequence). The trim removed 5 bases at V and 5 bases at J, leaving 4 bases unmatched. This chain's CDR3 is CASSMTSGSDEQYF. CDR3 in DNA: TGTGCCAGCAGCATGACTAGCGGGAGTGACGAGCAGTACTTC.

The chain recombines TRBV3-1 (or the pseudogene TRBV3-2) with TRBJ2-2; 12 nucleotides agree with TRBD1. Trimming took 7 bases from V and 9 from J; bases not matched to a gene: 9. Germline V gives CDR1 LGHDT, CDR2 YNNKEL (reference sequence). The length of the CDR3 is 15 residues. CDR3 nucleotides: TGTGCCAGCACTCCGGGACAGGGGGCGATCTGGGAGCTGTTTTTT. The encoded protein is CASTPGQGAIWELFF.

The DNA of the CDR3 is TGTGCCAGCAGCAGATGGACAGGCGATAATGAAAAACTGTTTTTT. Amino acid sequence: CASSRWTGDNEKLFF. This sequence joins TRBV5-4 and TRBJ1-4, with TRBD1 matching over 7 bases. The V gene's germline CDR1 is SGHNT and CDR2 YYREEE (reference sequence). CDR3 length equals 15 residues. Trimming took 4 bases from V and 4 from J; bases not matched to a gene: 7.

This chain connects TRBV11-3 to TRBJ2-3, with 12 bases fitting TRBD2. Germline V gene data show CDR1 as SGHNT and CDR2 as YENEEA. The length of the CDR3 is 16 residues. Losses at the gene ends were 5 bases for V and 3 bases for J; bases not matched to a gene: 6. The CDR3 sequence is CASSRTSGRRTDTQYF. The CDR3 coding sequence is TGTGCCAGCAGCCGAACTAGCGGGAGGAGGACAGATACGCAGTATTTT. Full variable domain (outside the CDR3, taken from reference TRBV11-3 and TRBJ2-3): EAGVVQSPRYKIIEKKQPVAFWCNPISGHNTLYWYLQNLGQGPELLIRYENEEAVDDSQLPKDRFSAERLKGVDSTLKIQPAELGDSAVYLCASSRTSGRRTDTQYFGPGTRLTVL.

The J gene is TRBJ2-7, the V gene TRBV29-1; 10 bases match TRBD1. J was trimmed by 6 bases and V by 4 bases; bases with no gene match: 9. CDR1 and CDR2 from the germline V gene are SQVTM and ANQGSEA. The CDR3 length is 14 residues. The CDR3 DNA reads TGCAGCGTTGGCCCCGGGACAGGGGTGAGCGAGCAGTACTTC. Protein: CSVGPGTGVSEQYF.

The genes are TRBV27 and TRBJ2-7, with TRBD2 matching 8 bases. Germline V CDR1 and CDR2: MNHEY, SMNVEV (reference sequence). V was pared by 0 bases and J by 3 bases, with 7 bases of the junction left unmatched. This CDR3 has 16 residues. The CDR3 region has the DNA TGTGCCAGCAGTTTATCACCGGGTAGCGGGAACTACGAGCAGTACTTC. The encoded protein is CASSLSPGSGNYEQYF.

The chain uses TRBV29-1 and TRBJ2-3; 9 bases map to TRBD2. V was pared by 6 bases and J by 0 bases, with 7 bases of the junction left unmatched. The CDR3 contains 15 residues. CDR1 and CDR2 (germline): SQVTM, ANQGSEA. The CDR3 sequence: CSVRLAETSTDTQYF. The CDR3 coding sequence is TGCAGCGTCCGACTAGCGGAGACAAGCACAGATACGCAGTATTTT.

The chain employs TRBV6-5 and TRBJ2-5; D unresolved. Germline CDR1 and CDR2: MNHEY and SVGAGI. V was cut by 6 bases and J by 3 bases, with 11 bases left in between. This CDR3 region has 13 residues. The CDR3 protein is CASSRAREETQYF. The CDR3 region has the DNA TGTGCCAGCAGCCGAGCCCGTGAAGAGACCCAGTACTTC.

The J gene is TRBJ2-6, the V gene TRBV24-1; D gene ambiguous. CDR1 is KGHDR and CDR2 is SFDVKD in the germline V gene. This CDR3 contains 15 residues. Trimming took off 5 bases at V and 4 bases at J, with 11 bases between the two ends. The CDR3 region is CATSVGRWGANVLTF. The CDR3 coding sequence is TGTGCCACCAGTGTCGGCAGGTGGGGGGCCAACGTCCTGACTTTC.

This clone appeared a single time. The chain uses TRBV27 and TRBJ1-1; 9 bases line up with TRBD1. The V segment lost 2 bases and the J segment 4 bases; nucleotides outside the gene matches: 5. The germline CDR1 and CDR2 sequences are MNHEY and SMNVEV (reference sequence). The length of the CDR3 is 15 residues. In nucleotides, the CDR3 is TGTGCCAGCAGTTTAACCGGGACAGGGCTCACTGAAGCTTTCTTT. It specifies CASSLTGTGLTEAFF.

This chain joins TRBV11-3 and TRBJ2-3; 12 nucleotides align to TRBD1. This CDR3 spans 19 amino acids. Germline CDR1 reads SGHNT; CDR2 reads YENEEA. V shed 4 bases and J 5 bases; nucleotides not matched to a gene: 16. CDR3 region: CASSSQRVRRDRGQDTQYF. The DNA for the CDR3 is TGTGCCAGCAGCTCCCAACGCGTCAGACGGGACAGGGGGCAAGATACGCAGTATTTT.

The genes are TRBV28 and TRBJ2-2; D uncertain. This CDR3 has 14 residues. The germline V gene encodes CDR1 MDHEN and CDR2 SYDVKM. Deletions cut 3 bases from V and 2 bases from J, with 7 bases between. CDR3 sequence reads: CASSFGINTGELFF. The CDR3 DNA reads TGTGCCAGCAGTTTTGGCATCAACACCGGGGAGCTGTTTTTT.

The rearrangement links TRBV5-1 to TRBJ2-1, with 9 bases matching TRBD2. With 5 bases clipped from V and 1 base from J, the junction kept 4 bases outside the gene matches. This CDR3 is built from 15 residues. CDR1 is SGHRS, CDR2 YFSETQ, per germline. CDR3 loop: CASSQAGGSYNEQFF. CDR3 in DNA: TGCGCCAGCAGTCAAGCGGGAGGATCCTACAATGAGCAGTTCTTC. Filled out from reference TRBV5-1 and TRBJ2-1, the complete variable domain reads KAGVTQTPRYLIKTRGQQVTLSCSPISGHRSVSWYQQTPGQGLQFLFEYFSETQRNKGNFPGRFSGRQFSNSRSEMNVSTLELGDSALYLCASSQAGGSYNEQFFGPGTRLTVL.